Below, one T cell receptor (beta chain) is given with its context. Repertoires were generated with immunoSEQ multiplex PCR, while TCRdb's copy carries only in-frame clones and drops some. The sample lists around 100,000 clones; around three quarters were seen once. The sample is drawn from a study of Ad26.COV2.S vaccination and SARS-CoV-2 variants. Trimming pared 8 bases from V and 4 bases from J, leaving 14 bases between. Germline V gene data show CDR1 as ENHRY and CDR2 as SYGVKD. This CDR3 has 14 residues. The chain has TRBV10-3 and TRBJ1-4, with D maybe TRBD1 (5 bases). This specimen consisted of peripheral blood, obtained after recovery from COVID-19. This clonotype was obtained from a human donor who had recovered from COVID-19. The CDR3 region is CAISAGTDNEKLFF. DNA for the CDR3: TGTGCCATCTCAGCCGGGACGGATAATGAAAAACTGTTTTTT.